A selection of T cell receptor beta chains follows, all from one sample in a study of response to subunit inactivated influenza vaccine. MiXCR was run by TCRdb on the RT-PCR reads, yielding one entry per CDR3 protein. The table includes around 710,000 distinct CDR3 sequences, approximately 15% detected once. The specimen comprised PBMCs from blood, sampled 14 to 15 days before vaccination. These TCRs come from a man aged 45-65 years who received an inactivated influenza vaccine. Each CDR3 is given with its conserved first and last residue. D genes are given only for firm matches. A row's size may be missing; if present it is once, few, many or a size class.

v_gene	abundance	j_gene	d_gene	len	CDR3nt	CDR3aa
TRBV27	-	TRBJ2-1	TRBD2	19	TGTGCCAGCAGGGGTAGGGGGACTAGGGAGGATAGGAAATACAATGAGCAGTTCTTC	CASRGRGTREDRKYNEQFF
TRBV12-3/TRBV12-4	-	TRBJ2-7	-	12	TGTGCCAGCAGTCTAACACCTCACGAGCAGTACTTC	CASSLTPHEQYF
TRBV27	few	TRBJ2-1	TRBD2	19	TGTGCCAGCAGTGCCCGGACTAGCGGGAGGGTTGGCTCCTACAATGAGCAGTTCTTC	CASSARTSGRVGSYNEQFF
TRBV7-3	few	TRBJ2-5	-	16	TGTGCCAGCAGCTTAAGTGTCGGGAGAGCGCAAGAGACCCAGTACTTC	CASSLSVGRAQETQYF
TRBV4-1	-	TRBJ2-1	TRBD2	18	TGTGCCAGCAGCCAACCAACGGCGGGAGGGCCCCCCTACAATGAGCAGTTCTTC	CASSQPTAGGPPYNEQFF
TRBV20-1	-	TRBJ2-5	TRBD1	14	TGCAGTGCCCTAACAGGGGTTGGCCAAGAGACCCAGTACTTC	CSALTGVGQETQYF
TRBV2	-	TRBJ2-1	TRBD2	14	TGTGCCAGCAGGACTAGCGGACGGCACAATGAGCAGTTCTTC	CASRTSGRHNEQFF
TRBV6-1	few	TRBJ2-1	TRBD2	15	TGTGCCAGCAGGACGGGACTAGCGGTCTACAATGAGCAGTTCTTC	CASRTGLAVYNEQFF
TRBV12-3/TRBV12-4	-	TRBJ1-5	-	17	TGTGCCAGCAGACCCCTAGGGGGTTCTAATAGCAATCAGCCCCAGCATTTT	CASRPLGGSNSNQPQHF
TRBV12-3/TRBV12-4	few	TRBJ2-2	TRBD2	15	TGTGCCAGCAGTGGACTAGCGGGGGGCCTCGGGGAGCTGTTTTTT	CASSGLAGGLGELFF
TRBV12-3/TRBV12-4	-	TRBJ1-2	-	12	TGTGCCAGCAGTTTAGGAAAGTATGGCTACACCTTC	CASSLGKYGYTF
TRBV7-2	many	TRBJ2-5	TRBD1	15	TGTGCCAGCAGCTTCTGGACAGGGGTGGGAGAGACCCAGTACTTC	CASSFWTGVGETQYF
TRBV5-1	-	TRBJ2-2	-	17	TGCGCCAGCAGCCCCGGGGTGGCAGGAGCGAACACCGGGGAGCTGTTTTTT	CASSPGVAGANTGELFF
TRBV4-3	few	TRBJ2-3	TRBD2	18	TGCGCCAGCAGCCCAAGATTGGGATACGGGAGGAGCACAGATACGCAGTATTTT	CASSPRLGYGRSTDTQYF
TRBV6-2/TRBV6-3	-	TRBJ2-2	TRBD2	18	TGTGCCAGCAGAGGAGCTCGGACTAGCGGGAGACCCACCGGGGAGCTGTTTTTT	CASRGARTSGRPTGELFF
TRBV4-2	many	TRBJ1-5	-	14	TGTGCCAGCAGCCAGGCAGGGGCGGGTCAGCCCCAGCATTTT	CASSQAGAGQPQHF
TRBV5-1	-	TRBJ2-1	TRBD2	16	TGCGCCAGCAGCTTGGGCGGGAGGGCCTCCTACAATGAGCAGTTCTTC	CASSLGGRASYNEQFF
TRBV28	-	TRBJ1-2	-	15	TGTGCCAGCAGACCCACGGACGTAGCTAACTATGGCTACACCTTC	CASRPTDVANYGYTF
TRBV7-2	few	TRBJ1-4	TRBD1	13	TGTGCCAGCAGGGACAGGGTTGGTGAAAAACTGTTTTTT	CASRDRVGEKLFF
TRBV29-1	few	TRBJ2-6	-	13	TGCAGCGTTGTAGGGGATGGGGCCAACGTCCTGACTTTC	CSVVGDGANVLTF
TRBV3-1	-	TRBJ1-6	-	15	TGTGCCAGCAGCCGTTTATGGGGCGGGAATTCACCCCTCCACTTT	CASSRLWGGNSPLHF
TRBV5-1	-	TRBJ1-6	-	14	TGCGCCAGCAGCTCGGGTCCTACGGGTTCACCCCTCCACTTT	CASSSGPTGSPLHF
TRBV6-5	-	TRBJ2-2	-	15	TGTGCCAGCAGTTACTCGCCAGGGAAAACCGGGGAGCTGTTTTTT	CASSYSPGKTGELFF
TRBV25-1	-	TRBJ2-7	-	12	TGTGCCAGCAGTGACAGGGCCAACGAGCAGTACTTC	CASSDRANEQYF
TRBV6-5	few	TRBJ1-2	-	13	TGTGCCAGCAGTTACGGGCAGAACTATGGCTACACCTTC	CASSYGQNYGYTF
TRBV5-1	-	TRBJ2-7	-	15	TGCGCCAGCAGCCCCGACAGCAGCCTTTCCTACGAGCAGTACTTC	CASSPDSSLSYEQYF
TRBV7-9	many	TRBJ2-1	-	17	TGTGCCAGCAGCTTAGGACCAGAGAATAGGAGAAACAATGAGCAGTTCTTC	CASSLGPENRRNNEQFF
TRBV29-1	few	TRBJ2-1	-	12	TGCAGCGCGATACGACAGGATAATGAGCAGTTCTTC	CSAIRQDNEQFF
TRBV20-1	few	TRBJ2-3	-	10	TGCGGCGGGAGCACAGATACGCAGTATTTT	CGGSTDTQYF
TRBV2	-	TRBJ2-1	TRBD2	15	TGTGCCAGCAGTGAGTTGGGACTAGCAGACAATGAGCAGTTCTTC	CASSELGLADNEQFF
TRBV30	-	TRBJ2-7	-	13	TGTGCCTGGAGTGTACTCGACGGCTACGAGCAGTACTTC	CAWSVLDGYEQYF